One sample yielded the 4 T cell receptor beta chains listed below, sequenced in a study of blood T cell repertoires in COVID-19. TCRdb's copy holds only in-frame clones and misses some; the assay was immunoSEQ multiplex PCR. The sample yields about 130,000 clones, about 89% seen once. The sequencing sample was made of peripheral blood. The receptors derive from a man aged 55 to 70 with COVID-19, enrolled during active disease.

The J gene is TRBJ1-6, the V gene TRBV5-1, with no clear D. CDR3 length equals 16 residues. Germline V lookup: CDR1 SGHRS, CDR2 YFSETQ. The V gene lost 3 bases and the J gene lost 0 bases, with 10 bases spanning the gap. This chain's CDR3 is CASSSETSSYNSPLHF. The CDR3 DNA reads TGCGCCAGCAGCTCAGAGACAAGCTCCTATAATTCACCCCTCCACTTT. Looking up the rest from reference TRBV5-1 and TRBJ1-6 gives the full variable domain: KAGVTQTPRYLIKTRGQQVTLSCSPISGHRSVSWYQQTPGQGLQFLFEYFSETQRNKGNFPGRFSGRQFSNSRSEMNVSTLELGDSALYLCASSSETSSYNSPLHFGNGTRLTVT.

This chain connects TRBV7-9 to TRBJ1-1; D is unclear. The germline gives CDR1 SEHNR, CDR2 FQNEAQ (reference sequence). V was shortened by 0 bases and J by 11 bases, with 13 bases between the two germline ends. This CDR3 has 13 residues. CDR3 sequence: CASSLAEHSWAFF. Written as DNA, the CDR3 is TGTGCCAGCAGCTTAGCAGAACACAGCTGGGCTTTCTTT.

CDR3 residues: CASSLGGREGSPLHF. The CDR3 DNA reads as TGTGCCAGCAGCTTGGGGGGCAGGGAGGGTTCACCCCTCCACTTT. The V and J genes are TRBV5-4 and TRBJ1-6, with a possible D match to TRBD1 (5 bases). Germline lookup yields CDR1 SGHNT and CDR2 YYREEE (reference sequence). The CDR3 loop spans 15 amino acids. Trimming removed 0 bases at V and 9 bases at J, with 13 bases between.

The chain couples TRBV6-5 to TRBJ1-2, with 9 bases lining up with TRBD1. Trimming removed 6 bases from V and 8 bases from J; junction bases left unmatched: 7. The CDR3 is made up of 13 amino acids. Per germline, CDR1 MNHEY and CDR2 SVGAGI. CDR3 in DNA: TGTGCCAGCAGCTACAGACAGGGGGGAGGCTACACCTTC. Its protein product is CASSYRQGGGYTF.